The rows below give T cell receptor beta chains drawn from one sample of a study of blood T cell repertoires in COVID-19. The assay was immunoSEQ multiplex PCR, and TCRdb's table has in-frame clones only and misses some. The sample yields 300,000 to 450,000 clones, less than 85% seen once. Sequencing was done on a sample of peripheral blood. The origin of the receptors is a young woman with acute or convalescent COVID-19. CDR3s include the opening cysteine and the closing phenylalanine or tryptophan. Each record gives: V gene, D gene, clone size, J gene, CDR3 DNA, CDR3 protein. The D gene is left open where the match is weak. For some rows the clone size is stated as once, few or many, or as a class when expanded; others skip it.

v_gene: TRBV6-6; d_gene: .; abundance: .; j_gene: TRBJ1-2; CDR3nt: TGTGCCAGCAGTGGGCCAGCCTATGGCTACACCTTC; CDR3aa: CASSGPAYGYTF
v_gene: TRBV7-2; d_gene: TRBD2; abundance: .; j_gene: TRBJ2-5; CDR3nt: TGTGCCAGCAGCCTGGGGGTAGCGGGGGGGCCCCAAGAGACCCAGTACTTC; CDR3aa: CASSLGVAGGPQETQYF
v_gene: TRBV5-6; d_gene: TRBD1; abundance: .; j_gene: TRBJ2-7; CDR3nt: TGTGCCAGCAGCGTGGGACAGGTGATCTACGAGCAGTACTTC; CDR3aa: CASSVGQVIYEQYF
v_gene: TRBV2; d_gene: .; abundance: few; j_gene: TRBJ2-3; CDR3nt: TGTGCCAGCAAGCCTAGTTCTAGCACAGATACGCAGTATTTT; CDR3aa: CASKPSSSTDTQYF
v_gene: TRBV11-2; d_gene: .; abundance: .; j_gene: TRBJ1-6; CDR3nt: TGTGCCAGCAGCTTATTCCCGTTCCGGGGTAGAGATAATTCACCCCTCCACTTT; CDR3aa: CASSLFPFRGRDNSPLHF
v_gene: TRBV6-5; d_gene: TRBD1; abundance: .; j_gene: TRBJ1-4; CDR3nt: TGTGCCAGCAGGTCGGACAGGGGAGCTGAAAAACTGTTTTTT; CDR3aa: CASRSDRGAEKLFF
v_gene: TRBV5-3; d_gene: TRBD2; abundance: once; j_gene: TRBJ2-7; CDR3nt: TGTGCCAGAAGCCTTTATGGCGCGCGGGAGGGCCGGAGGGAGCAGTACTTC; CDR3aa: CARSLYGAREGRREQYF
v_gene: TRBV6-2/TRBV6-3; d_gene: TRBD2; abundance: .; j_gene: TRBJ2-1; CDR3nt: TGTGCCAGCAGTTCCTATACTAGCGGGACCGTCAATAAGCAGTTCTTC; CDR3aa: CASSSYTSGTVNKQFF
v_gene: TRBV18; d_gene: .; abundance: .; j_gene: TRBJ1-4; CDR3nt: TGTGCCAGCTCAAACTCAGGGGTCGAAAAACTGTTTTTT; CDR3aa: CASSNSGVEKLFF
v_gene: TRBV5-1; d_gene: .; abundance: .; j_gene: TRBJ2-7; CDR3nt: TGCGCCAGCAGCTTTCTCAGCGAAACCTACGAGCAGTACTTC; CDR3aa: CASSFLSETYEQYF
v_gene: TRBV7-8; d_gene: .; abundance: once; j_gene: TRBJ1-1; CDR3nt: TGTGCCAGCAGTATAGGGTCAGGGTCGACTGAAGCTTTCTTT; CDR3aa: CASSIGSGSTEAFF
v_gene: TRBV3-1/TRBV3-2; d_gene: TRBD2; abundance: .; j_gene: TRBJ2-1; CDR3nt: TGTGCCAGCAAGACTAGCGGGAGCCCTTGGGAGCAGTTCTTC; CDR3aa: CASKTSGSPWEQFF
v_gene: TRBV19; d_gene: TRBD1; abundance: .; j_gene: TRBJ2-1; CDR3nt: TGTGCCAGCGGACAGGGTACCTACAATGAGCAGTTCTTC; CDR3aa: CASGQGTYNEQFF
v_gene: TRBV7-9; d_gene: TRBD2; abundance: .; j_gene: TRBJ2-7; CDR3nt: TGTGCCAGCACCCTAGCGGGAGGAGGCTACGAGCAGTACTTC; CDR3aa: CASTLAGGGYEQYF
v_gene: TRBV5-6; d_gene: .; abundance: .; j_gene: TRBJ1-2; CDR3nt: TGTGCCAGCAGCTTGGGGTACACAGCTAACTATGGCTACACCTTC; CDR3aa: CASSLGYTANYGYTF
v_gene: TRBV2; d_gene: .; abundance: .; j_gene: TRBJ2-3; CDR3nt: TGTGCCAGCAGTATCGAGGGGGCAGATACGCAGTATTTT; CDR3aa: CASSIEGADTQYF
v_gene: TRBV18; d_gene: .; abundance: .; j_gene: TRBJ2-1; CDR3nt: TGTGCCAGCTTTGGGGGGTCCGCTGAGCAGTTCTTC; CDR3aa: CASFGGSAEQFF
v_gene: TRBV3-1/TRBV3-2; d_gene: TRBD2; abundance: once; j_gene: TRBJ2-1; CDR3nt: TGTGCCAGCAGCCGGACTAGCGGGAGGGCCTTGAATGAGCAGTTCTTC; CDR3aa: CASSRTSGRALNEQFF
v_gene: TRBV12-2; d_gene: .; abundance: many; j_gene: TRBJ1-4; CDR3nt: TGTGCAAGTCGCCCCCAAAATTCCTGCGCAACTAATGAAAAACTGTTTTTT; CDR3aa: CASRPQNSCATNEKLFF
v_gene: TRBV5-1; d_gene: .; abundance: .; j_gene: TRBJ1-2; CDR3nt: TGCGCCAGCAGCCAGGACGGCAGGGATTCCTATGGCTACACCTTC; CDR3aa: CASSQDGRDSYGYTF
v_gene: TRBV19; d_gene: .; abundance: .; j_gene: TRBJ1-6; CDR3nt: TGTGCCAGTAGTATAGACACAGGGAGTAGTTCACCCCTCCACTTT; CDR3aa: CASSIDTGSSSPLHF
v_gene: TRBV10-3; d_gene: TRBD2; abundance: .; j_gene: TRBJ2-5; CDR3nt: TGTGCCATCAAGCGGGGGGAGTACCAAGAGACCCAGTACTTC; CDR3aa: CAIKRGEYQETQYF
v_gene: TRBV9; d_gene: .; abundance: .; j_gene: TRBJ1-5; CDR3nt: TGTGCCAGCAGTCCGGACAGTAGTCCAAATCAGCCCCAGCATTTT; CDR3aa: CASSPDSSPNQPQHF
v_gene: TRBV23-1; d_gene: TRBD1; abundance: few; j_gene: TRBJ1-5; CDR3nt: TGCGCCAGCAGTCAATTGGGACAGGATTACAATCAGCCCCAGCATTTT; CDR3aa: CASSQLGQDYNQPQHF
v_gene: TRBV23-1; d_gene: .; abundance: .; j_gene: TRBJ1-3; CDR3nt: TGCGCCAGCAGTCAATCATGCGGGGTTGGCTCTGGAAACACCATATATTTT; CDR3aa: CASSQSCGVGSGNTIYF
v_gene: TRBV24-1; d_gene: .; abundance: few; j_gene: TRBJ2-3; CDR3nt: TGTGCCACCAGTGACCCTACTTACACAGATACGCAGTATTTT; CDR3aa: CATSDPTYTDTQYF
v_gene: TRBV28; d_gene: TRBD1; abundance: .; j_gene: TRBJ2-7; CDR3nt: TGTGCCAGCGACAGGGATTCAGGCGAGCAGTACTTC; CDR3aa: CASDRDSGEQYF
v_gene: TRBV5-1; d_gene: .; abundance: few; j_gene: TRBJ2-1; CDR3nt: TGCGCCAGCAGCTCGGACAACTACAATGAGCAGTTCTTC; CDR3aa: CASSSDNYNEQFF
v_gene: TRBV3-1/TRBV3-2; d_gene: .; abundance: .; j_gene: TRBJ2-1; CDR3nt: TGTGCCAGCAAGCGCAACAGGTTGGGTTGGGATGAGCAGTTCTTC; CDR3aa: CASKRNRLGWDEQFF
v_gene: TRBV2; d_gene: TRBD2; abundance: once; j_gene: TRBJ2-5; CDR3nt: TGTGCCAGCAGTGTGGCGGGGGGCCAAGAGACCCAGTACTTC; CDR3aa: CASSVAGGQETQYF
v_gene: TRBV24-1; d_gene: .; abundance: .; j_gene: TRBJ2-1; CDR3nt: TGTGCCACACAACGTGGACTTCTCAATGAGCAGTTCTTC; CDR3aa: CATQRGLLNEQFF
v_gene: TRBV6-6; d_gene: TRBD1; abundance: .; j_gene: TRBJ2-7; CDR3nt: TGTGCCAGCGCAGCACCTGGGACAGGTCTCGAGCAGTACTTC; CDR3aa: CASAAPGTGLEQYF
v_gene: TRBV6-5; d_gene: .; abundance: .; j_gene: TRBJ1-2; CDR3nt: TGTGCCAGCAGTCTGGACAGCTATGGCTACACCTTC; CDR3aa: CASSLDSYGYTF
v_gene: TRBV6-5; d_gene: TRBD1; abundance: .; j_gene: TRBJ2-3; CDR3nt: TGTGCCAGCAGACCTGGGACAGGGCGCACAGATACGCAGTATTTT; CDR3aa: CASRPGTGRTDTQYF
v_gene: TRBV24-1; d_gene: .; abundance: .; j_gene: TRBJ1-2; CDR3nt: TGTGCCACCACCCATCCTGGCTACACCTTC; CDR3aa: CATTHPGYTF
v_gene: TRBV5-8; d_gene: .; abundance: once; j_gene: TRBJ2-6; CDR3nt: TGTGCCAGCAGCTTGTTCTACTCTGGGGCCAACGTCCTGACTTTC; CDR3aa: CASSLFYSGANVLTF
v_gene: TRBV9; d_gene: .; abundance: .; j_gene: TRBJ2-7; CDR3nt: TGTGCCAGCAGCGTGGGGGGTACGACCTACGAGCAGTACTTC; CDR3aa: CASSVGGTTYEQYF
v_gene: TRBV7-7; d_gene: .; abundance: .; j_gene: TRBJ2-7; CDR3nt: TGTGCCAGCAGCTTAGCAACAGGGAGCCACGAGCAGTACTTC; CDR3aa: CASSLATGSHEQYF
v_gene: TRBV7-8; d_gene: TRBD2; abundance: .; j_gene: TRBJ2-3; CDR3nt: TGTGCCAGCAGCCCCGGGACTAGCTTTCGAGATACGCAGTATTTT; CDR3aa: CASSPGTSFRDTQYF
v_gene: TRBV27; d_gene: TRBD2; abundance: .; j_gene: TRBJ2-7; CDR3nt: TGTGCCAGCAGTCGTCCGGGACTAGATTACGAGCAGTACTTC; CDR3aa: CASSRPGLDYEQYF
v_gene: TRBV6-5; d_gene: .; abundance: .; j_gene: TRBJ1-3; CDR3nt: TGTGCCAGCATTAGGACTGCTGGAAACACCATATATTTT; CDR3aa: CASIRTAGNTIYF
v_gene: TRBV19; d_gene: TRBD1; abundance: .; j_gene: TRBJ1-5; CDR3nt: TGTGCCAGTAGTATGGGGACAGGGTACAATCAGCCCCAGCATTTT; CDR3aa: CASSMGTGYNQPQHF
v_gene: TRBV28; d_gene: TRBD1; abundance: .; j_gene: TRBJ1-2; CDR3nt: TGTGCCAGCAGGCCGGGACAGATAAGCTATGGCTACACCTTC; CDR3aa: CASRPGQISYGYTF